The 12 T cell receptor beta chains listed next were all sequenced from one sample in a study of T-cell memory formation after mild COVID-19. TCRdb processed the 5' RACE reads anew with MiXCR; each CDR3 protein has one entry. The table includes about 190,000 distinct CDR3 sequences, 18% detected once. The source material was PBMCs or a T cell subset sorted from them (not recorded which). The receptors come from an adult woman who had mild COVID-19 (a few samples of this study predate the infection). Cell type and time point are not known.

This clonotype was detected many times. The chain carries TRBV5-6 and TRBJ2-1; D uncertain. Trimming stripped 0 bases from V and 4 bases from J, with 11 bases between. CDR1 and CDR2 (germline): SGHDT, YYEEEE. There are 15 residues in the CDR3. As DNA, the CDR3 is TGTGCCAGCAGCTTGGAGGCAGGAACGTACAATGAGCAGTTCTTC. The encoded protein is CASSLEAGTYNEQFF.

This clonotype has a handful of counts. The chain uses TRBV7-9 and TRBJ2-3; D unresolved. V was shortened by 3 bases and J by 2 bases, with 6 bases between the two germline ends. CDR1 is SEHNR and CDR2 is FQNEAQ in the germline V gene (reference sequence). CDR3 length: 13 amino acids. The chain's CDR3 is CASSFYPTDTQYF. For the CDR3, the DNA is TGTGCCAGCAGCTTTTACCCCACAGATACGCAGTATTTT.

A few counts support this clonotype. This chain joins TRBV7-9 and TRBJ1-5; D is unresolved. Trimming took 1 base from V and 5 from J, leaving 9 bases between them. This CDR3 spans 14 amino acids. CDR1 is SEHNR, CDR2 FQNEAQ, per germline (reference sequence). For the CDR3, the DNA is TGTGCCAGCAGCTTAGGAGGGAGAGATCAGCCCCAGCATTTT. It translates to CASSLGGRDQPQHF.

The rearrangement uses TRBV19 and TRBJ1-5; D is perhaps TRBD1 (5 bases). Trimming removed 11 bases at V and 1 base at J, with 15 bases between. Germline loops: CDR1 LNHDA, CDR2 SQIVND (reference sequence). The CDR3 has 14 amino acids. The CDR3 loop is CASYNGGSNQPQHF. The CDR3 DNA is TGTGCCTCTTATAATGGGGGGAGCAATCAGCCCCAGCATTTT. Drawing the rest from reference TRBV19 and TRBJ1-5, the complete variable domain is DGGITQSPKYLFRKEGQNVTLSCEQNLNHDAMYWYRQDPGQGLRLIYYSQIVNDFQKGDIAEGYSVSREKKESFPLTVTSAQKNPTAFYLCASYNGGSNQPQHFGDGTRLSIL.

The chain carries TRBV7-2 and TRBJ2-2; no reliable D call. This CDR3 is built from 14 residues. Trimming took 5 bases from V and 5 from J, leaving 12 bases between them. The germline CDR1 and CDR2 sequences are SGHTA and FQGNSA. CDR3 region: CASSQSLGTGELFF. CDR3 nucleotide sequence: TGTGCCAGCAGCCAATCCCTGGGAACCGGGGAGCTGTTTTTT.

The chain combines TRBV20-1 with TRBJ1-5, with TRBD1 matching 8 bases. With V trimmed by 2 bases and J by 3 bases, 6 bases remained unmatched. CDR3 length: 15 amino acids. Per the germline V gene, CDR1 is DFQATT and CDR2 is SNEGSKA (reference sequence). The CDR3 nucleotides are TGCAGTGCTAGATCCGGGACAGGCCTCAATCAGCCCCAGCATTTT. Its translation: CSARSGTGLNQPQHF.

The DNA for the CDR3 is TGTGCCAGCAGTTTGGGGAAGAAGGCTGGCTACACCTTC. It translates to CASSLGKKAGYTF. This chain joins TRBV12-3 or TRBV12-4 and TRBJ1-2; D is uncertain. CDR3 size: 13 residues. V was trimmed by 3 bases and J by 7 bases, leaving 12 bases between them.

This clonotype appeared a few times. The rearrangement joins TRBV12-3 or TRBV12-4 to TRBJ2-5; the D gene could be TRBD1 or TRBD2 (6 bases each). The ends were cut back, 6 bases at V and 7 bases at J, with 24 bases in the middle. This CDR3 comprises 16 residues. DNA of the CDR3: TGTGCCAGCAGCCTTGGAGGGCAGGGGAAGGTGGGGACCCAGTACTTC. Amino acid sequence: CASSLGGQGKVGTQYF.

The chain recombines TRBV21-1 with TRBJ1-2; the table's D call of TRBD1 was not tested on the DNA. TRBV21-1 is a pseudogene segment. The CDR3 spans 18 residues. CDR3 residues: CASSNPWTGGATVGGYTF. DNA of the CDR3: TGTGCCAGCAGCAACCCCTGGACAGGGGGCGCAACTGTTGGCGGCTACACCTTC.

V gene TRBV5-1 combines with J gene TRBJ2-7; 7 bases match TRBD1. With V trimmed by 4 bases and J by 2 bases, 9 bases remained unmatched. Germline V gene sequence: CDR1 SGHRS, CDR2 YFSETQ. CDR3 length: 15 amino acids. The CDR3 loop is CASSPGTDTTYEQYF. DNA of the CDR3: TGCGCCAGCAGCCCCGGGACAGACACCACCTACGAGCAGTACTTC.

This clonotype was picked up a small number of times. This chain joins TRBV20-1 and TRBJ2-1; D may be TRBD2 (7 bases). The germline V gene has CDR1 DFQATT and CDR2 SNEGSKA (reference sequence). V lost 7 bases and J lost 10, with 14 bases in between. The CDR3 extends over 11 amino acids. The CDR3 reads CSGWGGLEQFF. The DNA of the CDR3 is TGCAGTGGATGGGGGGGCTTAGAGCAGTTCTTC.

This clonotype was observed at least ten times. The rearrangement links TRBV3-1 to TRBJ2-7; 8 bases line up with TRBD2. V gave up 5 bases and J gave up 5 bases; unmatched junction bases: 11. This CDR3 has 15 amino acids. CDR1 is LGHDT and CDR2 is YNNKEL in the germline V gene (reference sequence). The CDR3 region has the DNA TGTGCCAGCAGCGAACTAGGGAGCGGGGGCAACGAGCAGTACTTC. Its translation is CASSELGSGGNEQYF.